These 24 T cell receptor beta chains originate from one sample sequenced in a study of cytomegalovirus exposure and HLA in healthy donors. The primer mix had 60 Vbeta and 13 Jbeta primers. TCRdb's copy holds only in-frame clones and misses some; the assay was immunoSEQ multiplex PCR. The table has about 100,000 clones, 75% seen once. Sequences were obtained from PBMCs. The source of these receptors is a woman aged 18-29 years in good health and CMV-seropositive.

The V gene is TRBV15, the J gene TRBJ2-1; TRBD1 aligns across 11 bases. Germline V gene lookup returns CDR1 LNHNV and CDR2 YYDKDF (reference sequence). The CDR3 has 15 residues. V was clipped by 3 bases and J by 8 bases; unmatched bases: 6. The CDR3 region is CATSSGDRGGDEQFF. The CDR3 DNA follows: TGTGCCACCAGCAGCGGGGACAGGGGGGGGGATGAGCAGTTCTTC.

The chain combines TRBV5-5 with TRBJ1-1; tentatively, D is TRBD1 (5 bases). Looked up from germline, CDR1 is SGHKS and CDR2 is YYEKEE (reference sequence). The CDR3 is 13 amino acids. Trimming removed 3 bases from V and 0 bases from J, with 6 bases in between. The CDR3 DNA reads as TGTGCCAGCAGCTGGGGGGTGAACACTGAAGCTTTCTTT. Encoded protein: CASSWGVNTEAFF.

The CDR3: CASRASGPYEQYF. The CDR3 region has the DNA TGTGCCAGCAGGGCATCAGGCCCCTACGAGCAGTACTTC. This chain links TRBV28 with TRBJ2-5; no clear D gene. The J call could be wrong; TRBJ2-7 is a better fit for the DNA end. The CDR3 has 13 residues. CDR1 and CDR2 from the germline V gene are MDHEN and SYDVKM.

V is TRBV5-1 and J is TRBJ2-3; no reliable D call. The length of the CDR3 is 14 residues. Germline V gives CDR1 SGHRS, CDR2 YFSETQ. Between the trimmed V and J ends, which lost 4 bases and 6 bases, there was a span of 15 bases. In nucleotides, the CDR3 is TGCGCCAGCAGCCTGACGAGTACCGGGGATACGCAGTATTTT. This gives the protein CASSLTSTGDTQYF.

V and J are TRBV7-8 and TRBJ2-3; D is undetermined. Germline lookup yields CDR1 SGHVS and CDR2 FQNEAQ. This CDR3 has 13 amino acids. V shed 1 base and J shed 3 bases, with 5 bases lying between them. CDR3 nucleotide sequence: TGTGCCAGCAGCTTAGGCCGGACAGATACGCAGTATTTT. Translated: CASSLGRTDTQYF. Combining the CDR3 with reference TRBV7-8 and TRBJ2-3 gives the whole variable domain GAGVSQSPRYKVAKRGQDVALRCDPISGHVSLFWYQQALGQGPEFLTYFQNEAQLDKSGLPSDRFFAERPEGSVSTLKIQRTQQEDSAVYLCASSLGRTDTQYFGPGTRLTVL.

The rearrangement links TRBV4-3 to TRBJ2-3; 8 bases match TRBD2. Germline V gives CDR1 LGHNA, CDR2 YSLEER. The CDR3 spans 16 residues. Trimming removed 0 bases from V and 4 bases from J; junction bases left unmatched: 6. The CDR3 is CASSQDAAGVADTQYF. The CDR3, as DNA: TGCGCCAGCAGCCAAGATGCAGCGGGAGTGGCAGATACGCAGTATTTT.

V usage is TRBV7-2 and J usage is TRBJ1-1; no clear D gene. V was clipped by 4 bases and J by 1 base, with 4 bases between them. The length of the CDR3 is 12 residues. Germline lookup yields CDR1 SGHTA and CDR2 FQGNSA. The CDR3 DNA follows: TGTGCCAGCAGCTCTAGGAACACTGAAGCTTTCTTT. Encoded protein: CASSSRNTEAFF. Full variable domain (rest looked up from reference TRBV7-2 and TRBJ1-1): GAGVSQSPSNKVTEKGKDVELRCDPISGHTALYWYRQSLGQGLEFLIYFQGNSAPDKSGLPSDRFSAERTGGSVSTLTIQRTQQEDSAVYLCASSSRNTEAFFGQGTRLTVV.

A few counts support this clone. CDR3 bases: TGTGCCAGTACCCTAGGGAGGGGTCCCACAGATACGCAGTATTTT. This encodes CASTLGRGPTDTQYF. This sequence joins TRBV19 and TRBJ2-3, with 7 bases matching TRBD2. From germline, CDR1 is LNHDA and CDR2 SQIVND (reference sequence). Trimming took 7 bases from V and 2 from J; bases not matched to a gene: 9. This CDR3 is 15 amino acids long.

The CDR3 loop is CASSLGQAQETQYF. DNA for the CDR3: TGCGCCAGCAGCTTGGGACAGGCGCAAGAGACCCAGTACTTC. The chain joins TRBV5-1 to TRBJ2-5, with D perhaps TRBD1 (6 bases). The CDR3 sequence is 14 residues long. V was shortened by 0 bases and J by 2 bases, with 8 bases between the two germline ends. Germline assignment: CDR1 SGHRS and CDR2 YFSETQ.

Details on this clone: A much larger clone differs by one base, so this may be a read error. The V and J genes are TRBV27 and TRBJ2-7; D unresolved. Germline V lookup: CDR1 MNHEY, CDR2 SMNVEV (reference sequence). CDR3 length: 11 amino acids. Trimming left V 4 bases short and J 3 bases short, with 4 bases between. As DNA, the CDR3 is TGTGCCAGCAGTTCTTGCTACGAGCAGTACTTC. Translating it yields CASSSCYEQYF.

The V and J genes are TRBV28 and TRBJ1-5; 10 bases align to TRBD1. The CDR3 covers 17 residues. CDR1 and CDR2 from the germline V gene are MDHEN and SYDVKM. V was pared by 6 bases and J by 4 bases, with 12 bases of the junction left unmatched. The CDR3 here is CASSPDRGLPSNQPQHF. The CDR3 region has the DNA TGTGCCAGCAGCCCAGACAGGGGGCTACCGTCGAATCAGCCCCAGCATTTT.

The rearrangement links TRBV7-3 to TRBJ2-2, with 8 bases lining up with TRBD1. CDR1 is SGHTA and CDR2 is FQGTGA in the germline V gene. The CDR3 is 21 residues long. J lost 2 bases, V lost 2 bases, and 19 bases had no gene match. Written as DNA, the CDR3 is TGTGCCAGCAGCTTAGAAAATGCCGGACAGGGTAGTCCAAGTAACACCGGGGAGCTGTTTTTT. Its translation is CASSLENAGQGSPSNTGELFF.

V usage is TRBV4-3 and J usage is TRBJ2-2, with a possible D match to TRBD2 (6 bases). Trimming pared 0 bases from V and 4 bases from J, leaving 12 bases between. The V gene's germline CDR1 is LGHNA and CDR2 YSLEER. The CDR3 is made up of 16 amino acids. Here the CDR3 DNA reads TGCGCCAGCAGCCAAGATGGGGACTTCTTCACCGGGGAGCTGTTTTTT. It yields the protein CASSQDGDFFTGELFF.

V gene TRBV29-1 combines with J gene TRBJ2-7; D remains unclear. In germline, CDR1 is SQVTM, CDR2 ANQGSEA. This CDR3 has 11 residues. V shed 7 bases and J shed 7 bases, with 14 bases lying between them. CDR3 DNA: TGCAGCGCCGGAAGCGTTTTGGAGCAGTACTTC. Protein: CSAGSVLEQYF.

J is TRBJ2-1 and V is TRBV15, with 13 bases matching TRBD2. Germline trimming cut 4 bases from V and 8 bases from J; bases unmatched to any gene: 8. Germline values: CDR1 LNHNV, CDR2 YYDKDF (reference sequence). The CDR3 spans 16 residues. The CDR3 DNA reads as TGTGCCACCAGCACCCGGACTAGCGGGAGATTCGATGAGCAGTTCTTC. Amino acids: CATSTRTSGRFDEQFF. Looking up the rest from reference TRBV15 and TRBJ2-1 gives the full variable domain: DAMVIQNPRYQVTQFGKPVTLSCSQTLNHNVMYWYQQKSSQAPKLLFHYYDKDFNNEADTPDNFQSRRPNTSFCFLDIRSPGLGDTAMYLCATSTRTSGRFDEQFFGPGTRLTVL.

The DNA for the CDR3 is TGTGCCAGCAGCCCCGCGACTAGCGGGAACAATGAGCAGTTCTTC. This sequence encodes CASSPATSGNNEQFF. This chain links TRBV11-2 with TRBJ2-1; 11 nucleotides match TRBD2. V was clipped by 5 bases and J by 5 bases; unmatched bases: 5. This CDR3 spans 15 amino acids. In germline, CDR1 is SGHAT, CDR2 FQNNGV.

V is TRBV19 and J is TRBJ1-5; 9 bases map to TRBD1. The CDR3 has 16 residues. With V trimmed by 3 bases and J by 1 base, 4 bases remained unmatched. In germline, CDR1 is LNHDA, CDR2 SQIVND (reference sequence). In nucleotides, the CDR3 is TGTGCCAGTAGTATTCCCGGACAGGGGAGCAATCAGCCCCAGCATTTT. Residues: CASSIPGQGSNQPQHF.

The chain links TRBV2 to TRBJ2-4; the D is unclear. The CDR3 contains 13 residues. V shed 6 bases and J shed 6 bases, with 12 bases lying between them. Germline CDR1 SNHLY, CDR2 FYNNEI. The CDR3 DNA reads TGTGCCAGCAGCGATGAGGTCCCAAACATTCAGTACTTC. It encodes CASSDEVPNIQYF.

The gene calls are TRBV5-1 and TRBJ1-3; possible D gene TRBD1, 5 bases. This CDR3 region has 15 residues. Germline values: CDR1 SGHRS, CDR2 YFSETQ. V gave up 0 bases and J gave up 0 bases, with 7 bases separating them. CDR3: CASSLEGNSGNTIYF. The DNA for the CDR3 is TGCGCCAGCAGCTTGGAGGGGAACTCTGGAAACACCATATATTTT. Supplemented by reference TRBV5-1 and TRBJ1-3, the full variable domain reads KAGVTQTPRYLIKTRGQQVTLSCSPISGHRSVSWYQQTPGQGLQFLFEYFSETQRNKGNFPGRFSGRQFSNSRSEMNVSTLELGDSALYLCASSLEGNSGNTIYFGEGSWLTVV.

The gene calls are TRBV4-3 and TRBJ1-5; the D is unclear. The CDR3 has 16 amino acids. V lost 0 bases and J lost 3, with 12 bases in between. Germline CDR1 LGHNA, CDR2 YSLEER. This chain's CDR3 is CASSQDGRPDNQPQHF. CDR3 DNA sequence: TGCGCCAGCAGCCAAGATGGCAGGCCAGACAATCAGCCCCAGCATTTT.

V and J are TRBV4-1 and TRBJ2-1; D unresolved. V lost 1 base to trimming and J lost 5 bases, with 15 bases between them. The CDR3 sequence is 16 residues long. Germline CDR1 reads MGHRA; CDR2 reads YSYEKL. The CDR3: CASSQVSLLGHNEQFF. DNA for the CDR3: TGCGCCAGCAGCCAAGTTTCCCTACTGGGCCACAATGAGCAGTTCTTC.

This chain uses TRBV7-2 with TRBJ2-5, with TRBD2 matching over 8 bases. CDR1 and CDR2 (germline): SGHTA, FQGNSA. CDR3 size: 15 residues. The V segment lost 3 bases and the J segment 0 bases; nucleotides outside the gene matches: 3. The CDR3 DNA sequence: TGTGCCAGCAGCTTCTCGGGGGGGGACCAAGAGACCCAGTACTTC. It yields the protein CASSFSGGDQETQYF. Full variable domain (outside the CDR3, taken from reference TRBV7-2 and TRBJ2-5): GAGVSQSPSNKVTEKGKDVELRCDPISGHTALYWYRQSLGQGLEFLIYFQGNSAPDKSGLPSDRFSAERTGGSVSTLTIQRTQQEDSAVYLCASSFSGGDQETQYFGPGTRLLVL.

The CDR3 DNA follows: TGTGCCAGCAGTTCCGCAACCAGGCGCCCACGCGGGAGGTCCTACGAGCAGTACTTC. It codes for CASSSATRRPRGRSYEQYF. This chain uses TRBV27 with TRBJ2-7; 8 bases map to TRBD2. The CDR3 consists of 19 residues. From germline, CDR1 is MNHEY and CDR2 SMNVEV (reference sequence). V was pared by 4 bases and J by 1 base, with 18 bases of the junction left unmatched.

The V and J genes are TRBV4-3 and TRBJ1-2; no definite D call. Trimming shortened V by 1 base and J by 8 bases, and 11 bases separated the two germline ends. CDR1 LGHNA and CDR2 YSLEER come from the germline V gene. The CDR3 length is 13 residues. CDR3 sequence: CASSQVLTEGYTF. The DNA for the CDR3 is TGCGCCAGCAGCCAAGTATTGACGGAGGGCTACACCTTC.